The rows below give T cell receptor beta chains drawn from one sample of a study of blood T cell repertoires in COVID-19. TCRdb's copy holds only in-frame clones and misses some; the assay was immunoSEQ multiplex PCR. Among 470,000 or so clones listed, about 89% were seen once. Sequencing used peripheral blood. The receptors here all came from a woman aged 25 to 39 with acute or convalescent COVID-19. Both conserved end residues are part of each CDR3. A D gene is named only where the DNA matches it firmly. Clone size is stated in some rows and not others, as once, few, many or a class when expanded.

V gene: TRBV3-1/TRBV3-2
clone size: once
J gene: TRBJ2-5
D gene: -
CDR3 DNA: TGTGCCAGCAGCCGGGGACAAAACCAAGAGACCCAGTACTTC
CDR3 protein: CASSRGQNQETQYF

V gene: TRBV29-1
clone size: -
J gene: TRBJ2-2
D gene: TRBD1
CDR3 DNA: TGCAGCGTCGGACAGGGGGCTGGCGGGGAGCTGTTTTTT
CDR3 protein: CSVGQGAGGELFF

V gene: TRBV12-5
clone size: -
J gene: TRBJ1-2
D gene: TRBD1
CDR3 DNA: TGTGCTAGTGGTTTGGGACAGGGTACTATTTATGGCTACACCTTC
CDR3 protein: CASGLGQGTIYGYTF

V gene: TRBV2
clone size: once
J gene: TRBJ2-7
D gene: -
CDR3 DNA: TGTGCCAGCAGTGATGCGTACGAGCAGTACTTC
CDR3 protein: CASSDAYEQYF

V gene: TRBV28
clone size: -
J gene: TRBJ1-5
D gene: -
CDR3 DNA: TGTGCCAGCAGTTTAGTGGACAGCTCCAATCAGCCCCAGCATTTT
CDR3 protein: CASSLVDSSNQPQHF

V gene: TRBV6-2/TRBV6-3
clone size: -
J gene: TRBJ2-7
D gene: -
CDR3 DNA: TGTGCCAGCAGTTACGTCGCGGGATACGAGCAGTACTTC
CDR3 protein: CASSYVAGYEQYF

V gene: TRBV2
clone size: -
J gene: TRBJ1-3
D gene: TRBD1
CDR3 DNA: TGTGCCAGCAGTCAACAGGGGCTCGGTGCTGGAAACACCATATATTTT
CDR3 protein: CASSQQGLGAGNTIYF

V gene: TRBV28
clone size: -
J gene: TRBJ2-7
D gene: TRBD2
CDR3 DNA: TGTGCCAGCAGTCACCCCAGGGTGGGGGGACTAGCGAAGACTTACCCTTACGAGCAGTACTTC
CDR3 protein: CASSHPRVGGLAKTYPYEQYF

V gene: TRBV27
clone size: -
J gene: TRBJ1-2
D gene: -
CDR3 DNA: TGTGCCAGCAGTTTAACCCCCGACAGCTATGGCTACACCTTC
CDR3 protein: CASSLTPDSYGYTF

V gene: TRBV19
clone size: few
J gene: TRBJ1-5
D gene: -
CDR3 DNA: TGTGCCACCAATGGACAATATAGCAATCAGCCCCAGCATTTT
CDR3 protein: CATNGQYSNQPQHF

V gene: TRBV19
clone size: -
J gene: TRBJ2-7
D gene: TRBD1
CDR3 DNA: TGTGCCAGTAGTATGACGATAGGGGGCGGCTACGAGCAGTACTTC
CDR3 protein: CASSMTIGGGYEQYF

V gene: TRBV30
clone size: few
J gene: TRBJ2-1
D gene: -
CDR3 DNA: TGTGCCTGGAGCAGGGGCAATGAGCAGTTCTTC
CDR3 protein: CAWSRGNEQFF

V gene: TRBV7-3
clone size: -
J gene: TRBJ1-2
D gene: TRBD1
CDR3 DNA: TGTGCCAGCAGCCCCGGACAGGACTATGGCTACACCTTC
CDR3 protein: CASSPGQDYGYTF

V gene: TRBV23-1
clone size: -
J gene: TRBJ1-6
D gene: -
CDR3 DNA: TGCGCCAGCAGTCAGGACTATTGGGGTTATCGGCCCCTCCACTTT
CDR3 protein: CASSQDYWGYRPLHF

V gene: TRBV6-5
clone size: -
J gene: TRBJ2-6
D gene: TRBD1
CDR3 DNA: TGTGCCAGCAGTTCAGGGGGCTCTGGGGCCAACGTCCTGACTTTC
CDR3 protein: CASSSGGSGANVLTF

V gene: TRBV4-1
clone size: -
J gene: TRBJ2-7
D gene: TRBD1
CDR3 DNA: TGCGCCAGCAGCCAAAATCCCGGGACAGGGTTCTACGAGCAGTACTTC
CDR3 protein: CASSQNPGTGFYEQYF